The 3 T cell receptor beta chains listed next were all sequenced from one sample in a study of blood T cell repertoires in COVID-19. Repertoires were generated with immunoSEQ multiplex PCR, while TCRdb's copy carries only in-frame clones and drops some. The sample records a few hundred thousand clones, over 85% being singletons. The sample comprised PBMCs or T cells enriched from blood (not recorded which). The receptors were gathered from a woman in her twenties or thirties who had recovered from COVID-19.

This chain links TRBV4-1 with TRBJ2-6; TRBD1 is a possible D gene (5 bases). Germline CDR1 MGHRA, CDR2 YSYEKL. V was clipped by 3 bases and J by 0 bases, with 15 bases between them. CDR3 length: 18 residues. The CDR3 loop is CASSHVGRVGSGANVLTF. Here the CDR3 DNA reads TGCGCCAGCAGCCACGTTGGCAGGGTTGGCTCTGGGGCCAACGTCCTGACTTTC.

The chain is built from TRBV29-1 and TRBJ2-1, with 14 bases fitting TRBD2. This CDR3 comprises 14 residues. After removal of 6 bases from V and 6 bases from J, the junction contained 4 bases not matched to a gene. The germline gives CDR1 SQVTM, CDR2 ANQGSEA. This CDR3 is CSVGLAGGTNEQFF. The DNA for the CDR3 is TGCAGCGTAGGACTAGCGGGAGGCACCAATGAGCAGTTCTTC.

J is TRBJ1-2 and V is TRBV5-5, with a possible D match to TRBD1 (5 bases). The V gene's germline CDR1 is SGHKS and CDR2 YYEKEE (reference sequence). V was shortened by 5 bases and J by 2 bases, with 16 bases between the two germline ends. This CDR3 spans 15 amino acids. CDR3 sequence reads: CASSDEPGLNYGYTF. CDR3 DNA sequence: TGTGCCAGCAGTGACGAACCGGGACTCAACTATGGCTACACCTTC.